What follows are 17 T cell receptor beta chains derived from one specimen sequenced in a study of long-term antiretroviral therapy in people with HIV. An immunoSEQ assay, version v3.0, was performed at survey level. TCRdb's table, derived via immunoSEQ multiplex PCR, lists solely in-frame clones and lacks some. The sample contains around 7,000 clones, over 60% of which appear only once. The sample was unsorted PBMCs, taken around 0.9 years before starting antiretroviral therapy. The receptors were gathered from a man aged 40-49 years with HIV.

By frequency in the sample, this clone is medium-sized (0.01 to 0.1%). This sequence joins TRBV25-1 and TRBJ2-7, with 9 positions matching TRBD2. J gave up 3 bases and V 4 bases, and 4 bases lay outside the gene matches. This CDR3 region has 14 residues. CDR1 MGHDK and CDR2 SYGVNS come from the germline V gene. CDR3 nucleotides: TGTGCCAGCAGTGGATGGACTAGCGACTACGAGCAGTACTTC. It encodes CASSGWTSDYEQYF.

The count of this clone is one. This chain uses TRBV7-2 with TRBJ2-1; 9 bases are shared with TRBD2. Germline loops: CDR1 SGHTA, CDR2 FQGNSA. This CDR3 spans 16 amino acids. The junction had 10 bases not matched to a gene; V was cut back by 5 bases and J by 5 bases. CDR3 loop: CASSLGLAPKDNEQFF. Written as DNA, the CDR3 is TGTGCCAGCAGCCTTGGACTAGCGCCAAAGGACAATGAGCAGTTCTTC.

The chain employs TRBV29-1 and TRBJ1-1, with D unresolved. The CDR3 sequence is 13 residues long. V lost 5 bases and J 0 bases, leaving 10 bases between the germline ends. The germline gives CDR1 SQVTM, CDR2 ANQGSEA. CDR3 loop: CSVKGRMNTEAFF. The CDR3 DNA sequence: TGCAGCGTTAAAGGGCGGATGAACACTGAAGCTTTCTTT.

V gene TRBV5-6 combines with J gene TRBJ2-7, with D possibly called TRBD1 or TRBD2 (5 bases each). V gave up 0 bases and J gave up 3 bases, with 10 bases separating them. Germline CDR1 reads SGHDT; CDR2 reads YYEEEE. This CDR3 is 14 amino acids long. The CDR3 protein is CASSLGRGFYEQYF. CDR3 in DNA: TGTGCCAGCAGCTTGGGCCGGGGCTTCTACGAGCAGTACTTC.

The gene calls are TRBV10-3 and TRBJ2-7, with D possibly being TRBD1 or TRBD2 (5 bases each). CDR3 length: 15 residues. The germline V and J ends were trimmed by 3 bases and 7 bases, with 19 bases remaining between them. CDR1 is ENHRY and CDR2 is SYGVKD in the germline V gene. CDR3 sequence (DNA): TGTGCCATCAGTGACCCGGGACGGACGCTGTGGGAGCAGTACTTC. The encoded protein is CAISDPGRTLWEQYF.

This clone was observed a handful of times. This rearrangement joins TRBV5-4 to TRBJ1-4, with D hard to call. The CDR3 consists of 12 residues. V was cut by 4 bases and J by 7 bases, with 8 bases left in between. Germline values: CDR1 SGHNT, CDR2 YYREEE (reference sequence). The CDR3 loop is CASSGPGEKLFF. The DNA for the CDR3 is TGTGCCAGCAGCGGACCGGGTGAAAAACTGTTTTTT.

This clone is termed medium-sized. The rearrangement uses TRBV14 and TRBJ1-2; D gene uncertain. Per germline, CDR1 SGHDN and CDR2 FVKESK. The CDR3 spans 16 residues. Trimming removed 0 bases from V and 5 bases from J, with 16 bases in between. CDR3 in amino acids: CASSQDLLAPLYGYTF. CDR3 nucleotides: TGTGCCAGCAGCCAAGATCTATTGGCTCCTTTATATGGCTACACCTTC.

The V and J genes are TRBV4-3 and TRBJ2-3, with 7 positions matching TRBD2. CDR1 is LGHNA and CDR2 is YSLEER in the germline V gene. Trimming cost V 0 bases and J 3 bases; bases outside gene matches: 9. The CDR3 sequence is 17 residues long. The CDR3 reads CASSQDVSGVFTDTQYF. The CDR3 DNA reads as TGCGCCAGCAGCCAAGATGTCAGCGGGGTGTTTACAGATACGCAGTATTTT.

CDR3 coding DNA: TGTGCCAGCACTGACCGGGACCCCCCTACCTACGAGCAGTACTTC. Protein: CASTDRDPPTYEQYF. The chain couples TRBV27 to TRBJ2-7, with D perhaps matching TRBD1 or TRBD2 (5 bases each). Trimming took 7 bases from V and 2 from J, leaving 18 bases between them. The CDR3 has 15 residues. CDR1 is MNHEY and CDR2 is SMNVEV in the germline V gene (reference sequence).

CDR3: CASSSQGIASSPLHF. The CDR3 DNA sequence: TGTGCCAGTAGTTCACAGGGGATCGCTAGTTCACCCCTCCACTTT. V gene TRBV19 combines with J gene TRBJ1-6, with 7 bases that match TRBD1. V lost 5 bases to trimming and J lost 9 bases; unmatched junction nucleotides: 10. Germline-derived CDR1 and CDR2 are LNHDA and SQIVND (reference sequence). This CDR3 is built from 15 residues.

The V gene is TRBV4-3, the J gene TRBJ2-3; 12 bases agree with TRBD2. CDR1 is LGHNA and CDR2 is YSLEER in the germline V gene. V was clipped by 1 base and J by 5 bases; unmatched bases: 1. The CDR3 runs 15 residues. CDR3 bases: TGCGCCAGCAGCCAAGCTAGCGGGGGGGAAGATACGCAGTATTTT. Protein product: CASSQASGGEDTQYF.

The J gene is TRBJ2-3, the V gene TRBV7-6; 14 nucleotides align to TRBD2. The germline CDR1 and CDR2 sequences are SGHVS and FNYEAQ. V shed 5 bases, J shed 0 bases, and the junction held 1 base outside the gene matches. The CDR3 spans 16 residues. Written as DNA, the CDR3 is TGTGCCAGCAGCCGACTAGCGGGGGGGAGCACAGATACGCAGTATTTT. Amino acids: CASSRLAGGSTDTQYF.

The CDR3 loop reads CASSMGGAYEQYF. CDR3 sequence (DNA): TGTGCCAGTAGTATGGGAGGGGCCTACGAGCAGTACTTC. The rearrangement uses TRBV19 and TRBJ2-7; 7 bases align to TRBD2. Germline-derived CDR1 and CDR2 are LNHDA and SQIVND (reference sequence). The V segment lost 3 bases and the J segment 2 bases; nucleotides outside the gene matches: 1. The CDR3 runs to 13 residues.

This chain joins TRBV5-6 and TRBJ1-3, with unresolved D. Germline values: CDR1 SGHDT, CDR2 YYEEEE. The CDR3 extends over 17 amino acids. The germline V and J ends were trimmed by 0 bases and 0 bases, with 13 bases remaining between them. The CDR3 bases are TGTGCCAGCAGCTTGGCGGGCGGCAGGAGCTCTGGAAACACCATATATTTT. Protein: CASSLAGGRSSGNTIYF.

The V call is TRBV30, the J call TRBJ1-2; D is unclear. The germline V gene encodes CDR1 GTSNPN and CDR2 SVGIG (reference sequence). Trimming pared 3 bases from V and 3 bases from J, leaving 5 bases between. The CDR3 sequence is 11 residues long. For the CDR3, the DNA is TGTGCCTGGAGGTTAGACTATGGCTACACCTTC. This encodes CAWRLDYGYTF.

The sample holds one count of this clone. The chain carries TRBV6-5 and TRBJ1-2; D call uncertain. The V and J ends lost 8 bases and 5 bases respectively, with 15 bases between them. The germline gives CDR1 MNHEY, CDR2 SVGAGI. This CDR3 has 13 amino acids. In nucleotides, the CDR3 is TGTGCCAGCCACCCGGGATCCCCATATGGCTACACCTTC. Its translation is CASHPGSPYGYTF.

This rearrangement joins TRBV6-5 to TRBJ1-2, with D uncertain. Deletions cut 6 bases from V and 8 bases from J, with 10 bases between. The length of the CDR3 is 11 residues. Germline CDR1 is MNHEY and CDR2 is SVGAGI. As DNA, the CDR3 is TGTGCCAGCAGCTACGGTAGCGGCTACACCTTC. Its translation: CASSYGSGYTF.